The 27 T cell receptor beta chains reported below all come from one sample, sequenced in a study of blood T cell repertoires in COVID-19. Using immunoSEQ multiplex PCR, the repertoire was profiled, and TCRdb retains in-frame clones only, with some absent. The sample lists 250,000 to 300,000 clones; approximately 85% were seen once. The sample consisted of PBMCs or T cells enriched from blood (not recorded which). Receptor source: a woman between 45 and 65 years old who had recovered from COVID-19.

This chain uses TRBV19 with TRBJ2-1; TRBD1 matches 9 bases. Germline V gene lookup returns CDR1 LNHDA and CDR2 SQIVND (reference sequence). The CDR3 contains 14 residues. With 6 bases clipped from V and 8 bases from J, the junction kept 8 bases outside the gene matches. The CDR3 bases are TGTGCCAGTAGCCCGACAGGGGGGAACGATGAGCAGTTCTTC. Protein product: CASSPTGGNDEQFF.

This clone is a singleton in its sample. V is TRBV24-1 and J is TRBJ2-5, with D hard to call. From germline, CDR1 is KGHDR and CDR2 SFDVKD. The length of the CDR3 is 14 residues. The V end was cut by 4 bases, the J end by 4 bases, with 12 bases between. CDR3 loop: CATSDENRPETQYF. Here the CDR3 DNA reads TGTGCCACCAGTGACGAAAACAGACCAGAGACCCAGTACTTC.

The chain is built from TRBV2 and TRBJ2-1; 8 positions agree with TRBD2. CDR1 SNHLY and CDR2 FYNNEI come from the germline V gene. The trim removed 6 bases at V and 16 bases at J, leaving 11 bases unmatched. This CDR3 is built from 12 residues. The CDR3 bases are TGTGCCAGCAGGCTAACTAGCGGACCCTTTTTCTTC. Its translation is CASRLTSGPFFF.

The DNA for the CDR3 is TGTGCCAGTAGGTTAGCGGGACACCTTACCGGGGAGCTGTTTTTT. This gives the protein CASRLAGHLTGELFF. The chain has TRBV19 and TRBJ2-2; the match to TRBD2 covers 8 bases. CDR1 is LNHDA, CDR2 SQIVND, per germline (reference sequence). This CDR3 comprises 15 residues. V trimming: 6 bases; J trimming: 5 bases; junction bases outside the gene matches: 8.

The chain uses TRBV28 and TRBJ2-2; tentative D call: TRBD2 (6 bases). Trimming took off 5 bases at V and 6 bases at J, with 19 bases between the two ends. This CDR3 is built from 16 residues. Per the germline V gene, CDR1 is MDHEN and CDR2 is SYDVKM. CDR3 bases: TGTGCCAGCAGTATGCACGGGGGAGGAGGGGCCGGGGAGCTGTTTTTT. This translates into CASSMHGGGGAGELFF.

The chain carries TRBV2 and TRBJ2-7; D is ambiguous. The germline V and J ends were trimmed by 10 bases and 0 bases, with 16 bases remaining between them. The CDR3 has 14 residues. Germline V CDR1 and CDR2: SNHLY, FYNNEI. CDR3 DNA sequence: TGTGCCACCAAAGACACTTATAGCTCCTACGAGCAGTACTTC. This translates into CATKDTYSSYEQYF.

This chain uses TRBV5-1 with TRBJ2-7, with TRBD1 identical over 9 bases. CDR3 length equals 15 residues. Unmatched junction bases numbered 9, after V lost 3 bases and J lost 5 bases. CDR1 and CDR2 (germline): SGHRS, YFSETQ. The CDR3 spells CASSSDGDRVHEQYF. CDR3 nucleotides: TGCGCCAGCAGCTCTGATGGGGACAGGGTCCACGAGCAGTACTTC.

This chain connects TRBV18 to TRBJ2-3; 8 nucleotides agree with TRBD1. With V trimmed by 3 bases and J by 2 bases, 7 bases remained unmatched. CDR3 length equals 16 residues. The germline V gene encodes CDR1 KGHSH and CDR2 LQKENI. In DNA form, the CDR3 reads TGTGCCAGCTCACCGGATCTGGACAGGGCCACAGATACGCAGTATTTT. It specifies CASSPDLDRATDTQYF.

The chain recombines TRBV19 with TRBJ1-5; D unclear. This CDR3 region has 13 residues. The germline gives CDR1 LNHDA, CDR2 SQIVND (reference sequence). Trimming left V 6 bases short and J 2 bases short, with 8 bases between. As DNA, the CDR3 is TGTGCCAGTAGGAGGGTGGGCAATCAGCCCCAGCATTTT. It yields the protein CASRRVGNQPQHF. Full variable domain (remainder filled in from reference TRBV19 and TRBJ1-5): DGGITQSPKYLFRKEGQNVTLSCEQNLNHDAMYWYRQDPGQGLRLIYYSQIVNDFQKGDIAEGYSVSREKKESFPLTVTSAQKNPTAFYLCASRRVGNQPQHFGDGTRLSIL.

The chain is built from TRBV6-4 and TRBJ2-1; 10 nucleotides line up with TRBD2. The CDR3 spans 16 residues. Germline V CDR1 and CDR2: MRHNA, SNTAGT. Germline trimming cut 0 bases from V and 7 bases from J; bases unmatched to any gene: 6. In DNA, the CDR3 is TGTGCCAGCAGTGACTCCCCTCTAGCGGGAGTTAATGAGCAGTTCTTC. Translating gives CASSDSPLAGVNEQFF.

This chain links TRBV19 with TRBJ1-1, with 7 bases that match TRBD1. This CDR3 spans 15 amino acids. The germline gives CDR1 LNHDA, CDR2 SQIVND (reference sequence). J gave up 3 bases and V 0 bases, and 4 bases lay outside the gene matches. The CDR3 nucleotides are TGTGCCAGTAGTATAGATCAGGGGGTAGACACTGAAGCTTTCTTT. This codes for CASSIDQGVDTEAFF.

V is TRBV6-6 and J is TRBJ2-3, with 9 bases that match TRBD2. V shed 2 bases and J 4 bases; nucleotides not matched to a gene: 7. The CDR3 has 16 amino acids. CDR1 and CDR2 from the germline V gene are MNHNY and SVGAGI (reference sequence). The DNA for the CDR3 is TGTGCCAGCAGTTACCCAAAACTAGCGGGTGCAGATACGCAGTATTTT. Translated: CASSYPKLAGADTQYF.

The genes are TRBV5-4 and TRBJ1-1; D is unclear. The ends were cut back, 0 bases at V and 1 base at J, with 7 bases in the middle. The germline V gene has CDR1 SGHNT and CDR2 YYREEE (reference sequence). This CDR3 comprises 14 residues. The CDR3 DNA reads as TGTGCCAGCAGCTTGGAGCTCGGGAACACTGAAGCTTTCTTT. It translates to CASSLELGNTEAFF.

V and J are TRBV11-3 and TRBJ1-3; 8 bases fit TRBD1. Germline CDR1 and CDR2: SGHNT and YENEEA. There are 19 residues in the CDR3. The junction had 10 bases not matched to a gene; V was cut back by 0 bases and J by 0 bases. The CDR3 is CASSLEEMTGAFSGNTIYF. CDR3 DNA: TGTGCCAGCAGCTTAGAGGAGATGACAGGGGCCTTCTCTGGAAACACCATATATTTT.

The chain recombines TRBV7-9 with TRBJ1-3; D unresolved. CDR1 is SEHNR and CDR2 is FQNEAQ in the germline V gene (reference sequence). The ends were cut back, 2 bases at V and 2 bases at J, with 7 bases in the middle. The CDR3 length is 14 residues. CDR3 sequence reads: CASSLSLAGNTIYF. CDR3 bases: TGTGCCAGCAGCTTATCCTTAGCTGGAAACACCATATATTTT. The full variable domain, rest sourced from reference TRBV7-9 and TRBJ1-3, is DTGVSQNPRHKITKRGQNVTFRCDPISEHNRLYWYRQTLGQGPEFLTYFQNEAQLEKSRLLSDRFSAERPKGSFSTLEIQRTEQGDSAMYLCASSLSLAGNTIYFGEGSWLTVV.

The CDR3 protein is CASSQVTVGDLDYGYTF. In nucleotides, the CDR3 is TGCGCCAGCAGCCAAGTCACGGTAGGAGATTTGGACTATGGCTACACCTTC. V gene TRBV4-1 combines with J gene TRBJ1-2; D remains ambiguous. The CDR3 is made up of 17 amino acids. Germline loops: CDR1 MGHRA, CDR2 YSYEKL. V lost 1 base, J lost 3 bases, and 18 bases lay in between.

The chain joins TRBV5-1 to TRBJ2-7, with 8 bases aligning to TRBD2. The V gene's germline CDR1 is SGHRS and CDR2 YFSETQ. V lost 0 bases, J lost 0 bases, and 2 bases stayed unmatched. The CDR3 is 15 amino acids. The CDR3 DNA follows: TGCGCCAGCAGCTTGGGCGGGAGGACCTCCTACGAGCAGTACTTC. Translation: CASSLGGRTSYEQYF.

The CDR3: CASSQLADRERTDTQYF. CDR3 nucleotides: TGCGCCAGCAGCCAGCTGGCAGACCGGGAGAGAACAGATACGCAGTATTTT. The V call is TRBV4-1, the J call TRBJ2-3; possibly TRBD2 for D (6 bases). This CDR3 region has 17 residues. Germline CDR1 reads MGHRA; CDR2 reads YSYEKL. Trimming left V 3 bases short and J 3 bases short, with 19 bases between.

The chain uses TRBV5-1 and TRBJ2-7, with D tentatively TRBD2 (5 bases). The CDR3 extends over 14 amino acids. Deletions cut 0 bases from V and 2 bases from J, with 9 bases between. Per germline, CDR1 SGHRS and CDR2 YFSETQ. CDR3 in DNA: TGCGCCAGCAGCTTGGTACGGGGAACCTACGAGCAGTACTTC. Translation: CASSLVRGTYEQYF.

CDR3 sequence (DNA): TGTGCCAGTAGTATAGATTTTAGAGGTAGCGGGAGTGTGGCCGGGGAGCTGTTTTTT. Protein sequence: CASSIDFRGSGSVAGELFF. This chain links TRBV19 with TRBJ2-2; 9 bases line up with TRBD2. Germline lookup yields CDR1 LNHDA and CDR2 SQIVND (reference sequence). V was clipped by 0 bases and J by 6 bases; unmatched bases: 14. This CDR3 spans 19 amino acids.

The chain joins TRBV7-2 to TRBJ2-7; TRBD2 matches at 11 bases. V lost 5 bases and J lost 3; bases outside the gene matches: 6. This CDR3 is 15 amino acids long. Germline loops: CDR1 SGHTA, CDR2 FQGNSA. CDR3 nucleotide sequence: TGTGCCAGCAGCCTGGTAGCGGGAGGGATCTACGAGCAGTACTTC. It specifies CASSLVAGGIYEQYF. The whole variable domain, filled in from reference TRBV7-2 and TRBJ2-7, reads GAGVSQSPSNKVTEKGKDVELRCDPISGHTALYWYRQSLGQGLEFLIYFQGNSAPDKSGLPSDRFSAERTGGSVSTLTIQRTQQEDSAVYLCASSLVAGGIYEQYFGPGTRLTVT.

This chain links TRBV5-1 with TRBJ1-4, with D uncertain. The CDR3 loop spans 13 amino acids. V lost 3 bases to trimming and J lost 0 bases, with 3 bases between them. CDR1 SGHRS and CDR2 YFSETQ come from the germline V gene. CDR3 loop: CASSSATNEKLFF. The DNA for the CDR3 is TGCGCCAGCAGCTCCGCAACTAATGAAAAACTGTTTTTT.

This rearrangement joins TRBV7-3 to TRBJ2-3; 12 bases agree with TRBD2. Germline V gene data show CDR1 as SGHTA and CDR2 as FQGTGA. CDR3 length: 18 amino acids. The trim removed 2 bases at V and 4 bases at J, leaving 10 bases unmatched. In DNA, the CDR3 is TGTGCCAGCAGCTTATACGGGACTAGCGGGCACCCCTCAGATACGCAGTATTTT. Translating it yields CASSLYGTSGHPSDTQYF.

This sequence joins TRBV19 and TRBJ2-5; 9 bases fit TRBD1. The V and J ends lost 3 bases and 2 bases, in that order; junction bases with no gene match: 16. The germline V gene encodes CDR1 LNHDA and CDR2 SQIVND (reference sequence). CDR3 size: 19 residues. The CDR3 DNA is TGTGCCAGTAGTATGGGCCCTCCTGCCGGGACAGGGCCTCAAGAGACCCAGTACTTC. Its protein product is CASSMGPPAGTGPQETQYF.

This clone was recorded only once. The chain combines TRBV5-1 with TRBJ2-7, with 9 bases that match TRBD1. The CDR3 runs to 15 residues. From germline, CDR1 is SGHRS and CDR2 YFSETQ. With V trimmed by 5 bases and J by 3 bases, 9 bases remained unmatched. CDR3 sequence: CASSRVTGGFYEQYF. In nucleotides, the CDR3 is TGCGCCAGCAGTCGGGTTACAGGGGGCTTCTACGAGCAGTACTTC.

This chain links TRBV3-1 (or the pseudogene TRBV3-2) with TRBJ1-2, with D tentatively TRBD1 (6 bases). From germline, CDR1 is LGHDT and CDR2 YNNKEL (reference sequence). With 4 bases removed from V and 4 bases from J, the gap between germline ends came to 13 bases. The CDR3 sequence is 14 residues long. In DNA form, the CDR3 reads TGTGCCAGCAGCCCTTGGACAGAATTCTATGGCTACACCTTC. Translating gives CASSPWTEFYGYTF.

Only a few counts were recorded for this clone. This sequence joins TRBV5-1 and TRBJ2-7; 7 bases align to TRBD1. Germline V lookup: CDR1 SGHRS, CDR2 YFSETQ. The junction had 0 bases not matched to a gene; V was cut back by 0 bases and J by 3 bases. The CDR3 extends over 13 amino acids. The CDR3: CASSLDRGYEQYF. The CDR3 coding sequence is TGCGCCAGCAGCTTGGACAGGGGCTACGAGCAGTACTTC.